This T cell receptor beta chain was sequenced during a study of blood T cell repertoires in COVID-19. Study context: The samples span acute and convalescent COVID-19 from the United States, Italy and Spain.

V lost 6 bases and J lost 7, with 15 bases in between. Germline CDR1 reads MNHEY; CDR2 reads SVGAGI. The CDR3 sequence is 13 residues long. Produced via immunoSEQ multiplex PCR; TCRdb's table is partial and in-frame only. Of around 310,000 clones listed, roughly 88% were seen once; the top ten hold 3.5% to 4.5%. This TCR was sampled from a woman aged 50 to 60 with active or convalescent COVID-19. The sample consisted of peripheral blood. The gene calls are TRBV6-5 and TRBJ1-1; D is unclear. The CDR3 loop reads CASRTGDPNEAFF. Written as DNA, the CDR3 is TGTGCCAGCAGAACCGGGGATCCAAATGAAGCTTTCTTT.